This TCR beta chain was captured in a study of shared clonotypes between healthy human individuals. Study-level findings and limits: Among non-shared clonotypes, generation probabilities were lower than among those shared by all four donors. Enrolling few donors narrowed the genetic and exposure-history diversity that was represented. Estimated richness was generally greater in naive than memory subsets.

Method: immunoSEQ multiplex PCR; TCRdb's copy keeps in-frame clones and lacks some. Of about 2.2 million clones in the sample, around 93% were seen once. This clone was detected only once. Its specificity is unknown. The CDR3 is 14 amino acids. CDR1 and CDR2 (germline): PRHDT, FYEKMQ (reference sequence). V lost 3 bases and J 1 base, leaving 10 bases between the germline ends. CD45RO-negative, CCR7-selected cells formed the naive CD8 fraction, which excluded terminally differentiated effector memory CD45RA+ cells. Adult Caucasians living in Nashville, Tennessee made up all of the donors. Sample: naive CD8+ T cells from PBMCs. The rearrangement joins TRBV13 to TRBJ2-7; D may be TRBD2 (5 bases). This TCR derives from a man aged 18-30 years in good health. Some clones in this sample may be carry-over from other donors' samples. The CDR3 bases are TGTGCCAGCAGCTTGGAAGCGGAGTCCTACGAGCAGTACTTC. It is translated as CASSLEAESYEQYF.